The rows below give T cell receptor beta chains drawn from one sample of a study of T cells in Graves' hyperthyroidism and ophthalmopathy. TCRdb reprocessed the multiplex PCR reads with MiXCR, giving one entry per CDR3 protein. The sample shows approximately 98,000 distinct CDR3 sequences, roughly 39% of them seen only once. Sample: peripheral blood or thyroid tissue (not recorded which). Receptors originate from a woman in her 30s with Graves' hyperthyroidism. The CDR3 runs from the conserved cysteine through the conserved F or W. The order of the fields is D gene, clone size, V gene, J gene, CDR3 DNA, CDR3 protein. A D gene is named only where the DNA matches it firmly. Size values are once, few and many counts, or a class for expanded clones, and some rows have none.

d_call: -; clone_size: many; v_call: TRBV7-9; j_call: TRBJ1-3; cdr3_nt: TGTGCCAGCAGCCAGGCCCCGACCCAGACCATATATTTT; cdr3_aa: CASSQAPTQTIYF
d_call: TRBD1; clone_size: -; v_call: TRBV7-9; j_call: TRBJ2-2; cdr3_nt: TGTGCCAGCAGCTGGGGACAGACGAACACCGGGGAGCTGTTTTTT; cdr3_aa: CASSWGQTNTGELFF
d_call: -; clone_size: many; v_call: TRBV6-1; j_call: TRBJ2-7; cdr3_nt: TGTGCCAGCAGTGGCTCCGAGGCAGCGTCCTACGAGCAGTACTTC; cdr3_aa: CASSGSEAASYEQYF
d_call: TRBD1; clone_size: once; v_call: TRBV5-1; j_call: TRBJ2-2; cdr3_nt: TGCGCCAACAGCCCGACAGGGGCGAACACCGGGGAGCTGTTTTTT; cdr3_aa: CANSPTGANTGELFF
d_call: TRBD1; clone_size: medium-sized; v_call: TRBV19; j_call: TRBJ2-7; cdr3_nt: TGTGCCACCGGGACAGGTCTTGAGCAGTACTTC; cdr3_aa: CATGTGLEQYF
d_call: TRBD1; clone_size: many; v_call: TRBV12-3/TRBV12-4; j_call: TRBJ1-1; cdr3_nt: TGTGCCAGCATCGAGTTCAGGGGGGGGTCGGCTGAAGCTTTCTTT; cdr3_aa: CASIEFRGGSAEAFF
d_call: TRBD1; clone_size: -; v_call: TRBV28; j_call: TRBJ2-5; cdr3_nt: TGTGCCAGCAGTCCCGGGACAGGGTGGACGGAGACCCAGTACTTC; cdr3_aa: CASSPGTGWTETQYF
d_call: TRBD1; clone_size: many; v_call: TRBV5-1; j_call: TRBJ1-2; cdr3_nt: TGCGCCAGCAGCTCCCAGGGGGGCAGTGGCTACACCTTC; cdr3_aa: CASSSQGGSGYTF
d_call: -; clone_size: -; v_call: TRBV7-9; j_call: TRBJ1-5; cdr3_nt: -; cdr3_aa: CASSFDRGGEKLFFGSGTQHF
d_call: TRBD1; clone_size: -; v_call: TRBV10-3; j_call: TRBJ1-6; cdr3_nt: TGTGCCATCGGACAGGATAATTCACCCCTCCACTTT; cdr3_aa: CAIGQDNSPLHF
d_call: -; clone_size: -; v_call: TRBV10-3; j_call: TRBJ2-2; cdr3_nt: TGTGCCATCAGTGAACAGTCCGGAGTGATCGGGGAGCTGTTTTTT; cdr3_aa: CAISEQSGVIGELFF
d_call: -; clone_size: many; v_call: TRBV7-9; j_call: TRBJ1-2; cdr3_nt: TGTGCCAGCAGCTTAGCGCTGAATTTTGTTCATGGCTACACCTTC; cdr3_aa: CASSLALNFVHGYTF
d_call: -; clone_size: -; v_call: TRBV12-3/TRBV12-4; j_call: TRBJ1-5; cdr3_nt: TGTGCCAGCAGTTTTTCCGGGGGAGATGGAAGCAATCAGCCCCAGCATTTT; cdr3_aa: CASSFSGGDGSNQPQHF
d_call: TRBD1; clone_size: many; v_call: TRBV28; j_call: TRBJ1-6; cdr3_nt: TGTGCCAGCAGTTCGAGACAGGGGGCCTATAATTCACCCCTCCACTTT; cdr3_aa: CASSSRQGAYNSPLHF
d_call: -; clone_size: many; v_call: TRBV2; j_call: TRBJ1-5; cdr3_nt: TGTGCCAGCAGTGAGAGGGGGATAGGGAATCAGCCCCAGCATTTT; cdr3_aa: CASSERGIGNQPQHF
d_call: TRBD2; clone_size: many; v_call: TRBV28; j_call: TRBJ2-7; cdr3_nt: TGTGCCAGCAGTGGGGGGGGACTAGGTTACGAGCAGTACTTC; cdr3_aa: CASSGGGLGYEQYF
d_call: -; clone_size: many; v_call: TRBV4-1; j_call: TRBJ2-5; cdr3_nt: TGCGCCAGCAGCCAAATGAGCGCAGAGACCCAGTACTTC; cdr3_aa: CASSQMSAETQYF
d_call: -; clone_size: few; v_call: TRBV28; j_call: TRBJ2-7; cdr3_nt: TGTGCCAGCATGGGCTACCTTGACTACGAGCAGTACTTC; cdr3_aa: CASMGYLDYEQYF
d_call: TRBD2; clone_size: many; v_call: TRBV19; j_call: TRBJ2-3; cdr3_nt: TGTGCCAGTAGCTTCCGACTAGCGGCTGCTGGGAGCACAGATACGCAGTATTTT; cdr3_aa: CASSFRLAAAGSTDTQYF
d_call: -; clone_size: -; v_call: TRBV10-3; j_call: TRBJ2-5; cdr3_nt: TGTGCCATCAGTGAGCTTACAGGGAAGGAGACCCAGTACTTC; cdr3_aa: CAISELTGKETQYF
d_call: -; clone_size: many; v_call: TRBV28; j_call: TRBJ2-7; cdr3_nt: TGTGCCAGCAGTTCCCCGTTTACGCCCTACGAGCAGTACTTC; cdr3_aa: CASSSPFTPYEQYF
d_call: TRBD1; clone_size: -; v_call: TRBV5-1; j_call: TRBJ2-7; cdr3_nt: TGCGCCAGCAGCTTGGACGGGACAGCGGTATACGAGCAGTACTTC; cdr3_aa: CASSLDGTAVYEQYF
d_call: TRBD1; clone_size: -; v_call: TRBV29-1; j_call: TRBJ1-2; cdr3_nt: TGCAGCCCCCTGAGACAGGGGAGCGTCTATAGCTACACCTTC; cdr3_aa: CSPLRQGSVYSYTF
d_call: -; clone_size: -; v_call: TRBV7-3; j_call: TRBJ2-5; cdr3_nt: TGTGCCAGCAGCTTAAGACAGGGAGGATTCGGAGAAGAGACCCAGTACTTC; cdr3_aa: CASSLRQGGFGEETQYF
d_call: -; clone_size: -; v_call: TRBV5-1; j_call: TRBJ1-1; cdr3_nt: TGCGCCAGCAATCGTCAAGAGGGGAGCCCAGGGGAAGGAGCTTTCTTT; cdr3_aa: CASNRQEGSPGEGAFF
d_call: -; clone_size: few; v_call: TRBV6-6; j_call: TRBJ2-7; cdr3_nt: TGTGCCATCAGTCCACGGACTCCTAGGGCCTACGAGCAGTACTTC; cdr3_aa: CAISPRTPRAYEQYF
d_call: TRBD1; clone_size: -; v_call: TRBV6-6; j_call: TRBJ2-7; cdr3_nt: TGTGCCATCACCCCAGGGGGTAGATTGTACGAGCAGTACTTC; cdr3_aa: CAITPGGRLYEQYF
d_call: TRBD1; clone_size: many; v_call: TRBV5-1; j_call: TRBJ1-2; cdr3_nt: TGCGCCAGCAGCGCCGGGACAGGGGAACTCTTCCTTCTAGGCTACACCTTC; cdr3_aa: CASSAGTGELFLLGYTF
d_call: -; clone_size: many; v_call: TRBV15; j_call: TRBJ1-5; cdr3_nt: TGTGCCACCAGGCTATCAGGTGGGGGAGATCAGCCCCAGCATTTT; cdr3_aa: CATRLSGGGDQPQHF
d_call: TRBD1; clone_size: once; v_call: TRBV7-8; j_call: TRBJ2-7; cdr3_nt: TGTGCCAGCAGTCCCGGGGACAGAGCCTACAAGCAGTACTTC; cdr3_aa: CASSPGDRAYKQYF
d_call: TRBD2; clone_size: -; v_call: TRBV11-3; j_call: TRBJ2-2; cdr3_nt: TGTGCCAGCAGCCAAGATAGCGGGAACGCCGGGGAGCTGTTTTTT; cdr3_aa: CASSQDSGNAGELFF
d_call: TRBD1; clone_size: few; v_call: TRBV28; j_call: TRBJ1-5; cdr3_nt: TGTGCCACCACGAATAGACAGGGCCTCGGGCAGCCCCAGCATTTT; cdr3_aa: CATTNRQGLGQPQHF
d_call: TRBD1; clone_size: many; v_call: TRBV7-9; j_call: TRBJ2-2; cdr3_nt: TGTGCCAGCAGCTTTTACAGGGGGATTAAGACCGGGGAGCTGTTTTTT; cdr3_aa: CASSFYRGIKTGELFF
d_call: TRBD1; clone_size: few; v_call: TRBV20-1; j_call: TRBJ1-6; cdr3_nt: TGCAGTGCTAGAGGGGGGCCGGGACAGGGCAATTCACCCCTCCACTTT; cdr3_aa: CSARGGPGQGNSPLHF
d_call: -; clone_size: many; v_call: TRBV7-9; j_call: TRBJ1-4; cdr3_nt: TGTGCCAGCTCGTCCCACGTCGGGGGCCTGTCTAATGAAAAACTGTTTTTT; cdr3_aa: CASSSHVGGLSNEKLFF
d_call: -; clone_size: many; v_call: TRBV7-9; j_call: TRBJ1-1; cdr3_nt: TGTGCCAGCGCCTGGGACGGGAACACTGAAGCTTTCTTT; cdr3_aa: CASAWDGNTEAFF
d_call: -; clone_size: -; v_call: TRBV9; j_call: TRBJ1-5; cdr3_nt: TGTGCCAGCAGCGTAGGGGGGGATTATCAGCCCCAGCATTTT; cdr3_aa: CASSVGGDYQPQHF
d_call: TRBD2; clone_size: many; v_call: TRBV5-1; j_call: TRBJ2-2; cdr3_nt: TGCGCCAGCAGGGCTAGCGGGAGCGTGGGGTCCGGGGAGCTGTTTTTT; cdr3_aa: CASRASGSVGSGELFF
d_call: TRBD2; clone_size: -; v_call: TRBV7-9; j_call: TRBJ2-5; cdr3_nt: TGTGCCAGCAGTGAGGCTAGCGGGCTCGGGGGAGAGACCCAGTACTTC; cdr3_aa: CASSEASGLGGETQYF
d_call: -; clone_size: -; v_call: TRBV7-9; j_call: TRBJ2-5; cdr3_nt: TGTGCCAGCAGCGGAGGTGGGGAAGAGACCCAGTACTTC; cdr3_aa: CASSGGGEETQYF
d_call: -; clone_size: -; v_call: TRBV7-9; j_call: TRBJ1-4; cdr3_nt: TGCGCCAGCAGCCCGGGACACCGTAATGAAAAACTGTTTTTT; cdr3_aa: CASSPGHRNEKLFF
d_call: TRBD1; clone_size: many; v_call: TRBV27; j_call: TRBJ1-1; cdr3_nt: TGTGCCAGCAGTTCTATCGACAGGGTTCGAGACACTGAAGCTTTCTTT; cdr3_aa: CASSSIDRVRDTEAFF
d_call: -; clone_size: -; v_call: TRBV28; j_call: TRBJ1-1; cdr3_nt: TGTGCCAGCAGTTTAAGGGGGGCGCACACTGAAGCTTTCTTT; cdr3_aa: CASSLRGAHTEAFF
d_call: TRBD1; clone_size: many; v_call: TRBV5-1; j_call: TRBJ2-6; cdr3_nt: TGCGCCAGCAGGGCAGGGGGCTCTGGGGCCAACGTCCTGACTTTC; cdr3_aa: CASRAGGSGANVLTF
d_call: -; clone_size: many; v_call: TRBV14; j_call: TRBJ2-3; cdr3_nt: TGTGCCAGCAGCCCAGGAGGTCCGGATACGCAGTATTTT; cdr3_aa: CASSPGGPDTQYF
d_call: -; clone_size: -; v_call: TRBV18; j_call: TRBJ1-1; cdr3_nt: TGTGCCAGCTCGCGGGGCACAGATAACACTGAAGCTTTCTTT; cdr3_aa: CASSRGTDNTEAFF
d_call: -; clone_size: many; v_call: TRBV2; j_call: TRBJ1-5; cdr3_nt: TGTGCCAGCAGTGAAGCTGGGAATCAGCCCCAGCATTTT; cdr3_aa: CASSEAGNQPQHF
d_call: -; clone_size: -; v_call: TRBV7-3; j_call: TRBJ2-2; cdr3_nt: TGTGCTAACAGCTTAGAGGCCGGGGAGCTGTTTTTT; cdr3_aa: CANSLEAGELFF
d_call: TRBD1; clone_size: many; v_call: TRBV19; j_call: TRBJ1-1; cdr3_nt: TGTGCCAGTAGGAATTATTGGGACAGGGTACCCACTGAAGCTTTCTTT; cdr3_aa: CASRNYWDRVPTEAFF
d_call: -; clone_size: many; v_call: TRBV7-9; j_call: TRBJ2-3; cdr3_nt: TGTGCCAGCAGCTTAGCGGGAGGACCGAATACGCAGTATTTT; cdr3_aa: CASSLAGGPNTQYF
d_call: -; clone_size: many; v_call: TRBV14; j_call: TRBJ2-6; cdr3_nt: TGTGCCAGCAGGCCCTCCGGACTGACTTTC; cdr3_aa: CASRPSGLTF
d_call: -; clone_size: many; v_call: TRBV7-9; j_call: TRBJ1-1; cdr3_nt: TGTGCCAGCAGTGGGGGTAACACTGAAGCTTTCTTT; cdr3_aa: CASSGGNTEAFF
d_call: -; clone_size: -; v_call: TRBV20-1; j_call: TRBJ1-5; cdr3_nt: TGCAGTGCCAGCAGCCGCACAGGCGTCAACGTGCCCCAGCATTTT; cdr3_aa: CSASSRTGVNVPQHF
d_call: TRBD1; clone_size: many; v_call: TRBV7-2; j_call: TRBJ2-7; cdr3_nt: TGTGCCAGCAGCTTATACGTGGGGGACAGGGGGCCTCGGCGGGAGCAGTACTTC; cdr3_aa: CASSLYVGDRGPRREQYF
d_call: -; clone_size: many; v_call: TRBV6-5; j_call: TRBJ1-1; cdr3_nt: TGTGCCAGCAGTTACTCGAGTATCCGTGAAGCTTTCTTT; cdr3_aa: CASSYSSIREAFF
d_call: -; clone_size: -; v_call: TRBV10-3; j_call: TRBJ1-1; cdr3_nt: TGTGCCATCAGTGAGTTCACCGCCAGCAGCTTGCAGGGGAACTTGAACACTGAAGCTTTCTTT; cdr3_aa: CAISEFTASSLQGNLNTEAFF